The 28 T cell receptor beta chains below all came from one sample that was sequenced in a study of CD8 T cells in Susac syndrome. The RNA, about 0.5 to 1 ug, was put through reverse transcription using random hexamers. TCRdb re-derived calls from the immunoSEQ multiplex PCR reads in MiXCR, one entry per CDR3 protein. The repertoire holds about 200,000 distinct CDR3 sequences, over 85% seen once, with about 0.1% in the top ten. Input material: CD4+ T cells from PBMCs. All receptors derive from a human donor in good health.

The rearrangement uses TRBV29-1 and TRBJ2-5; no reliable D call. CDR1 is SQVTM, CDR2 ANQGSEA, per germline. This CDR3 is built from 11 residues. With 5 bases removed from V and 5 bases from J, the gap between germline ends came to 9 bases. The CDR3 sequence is CSVFPSETQYF. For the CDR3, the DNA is TGCAGCGTTTTTCCCAGCGAGACCCAGTACTTC.

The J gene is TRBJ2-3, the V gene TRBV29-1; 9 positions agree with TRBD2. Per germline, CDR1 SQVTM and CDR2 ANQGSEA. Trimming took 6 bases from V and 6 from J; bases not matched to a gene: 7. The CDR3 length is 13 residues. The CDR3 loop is CSVVGGGVDTQYF. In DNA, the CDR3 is TGCAGCGTAGTCGGCGGGGGGGTCGATACGCAGTATTTT.

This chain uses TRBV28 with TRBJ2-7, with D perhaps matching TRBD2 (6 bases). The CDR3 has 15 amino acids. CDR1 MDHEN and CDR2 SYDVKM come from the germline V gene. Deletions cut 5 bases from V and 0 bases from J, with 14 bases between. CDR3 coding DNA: TGTGCCAGCAGTCCCCGGGACTGGAGCTCCTACGAGCAGTACGTC. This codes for CASSPRDWSSYEQYV.

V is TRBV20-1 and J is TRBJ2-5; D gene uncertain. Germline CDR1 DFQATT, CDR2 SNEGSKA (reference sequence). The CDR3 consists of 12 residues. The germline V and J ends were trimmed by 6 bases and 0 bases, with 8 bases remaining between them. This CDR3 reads CSARTYQETQYF. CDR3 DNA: TGCAGTGCAAGGACGTACCAAGAGACCCAGTACTTC.

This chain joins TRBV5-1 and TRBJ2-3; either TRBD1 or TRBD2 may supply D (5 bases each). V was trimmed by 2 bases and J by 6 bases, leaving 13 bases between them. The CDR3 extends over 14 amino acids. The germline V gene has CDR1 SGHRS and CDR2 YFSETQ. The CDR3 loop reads CASSFNVGEDTQYF. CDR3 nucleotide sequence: TGCGCCAGCAGCTTCAATGTGGGGGAGGATACGCAGTATTTT.

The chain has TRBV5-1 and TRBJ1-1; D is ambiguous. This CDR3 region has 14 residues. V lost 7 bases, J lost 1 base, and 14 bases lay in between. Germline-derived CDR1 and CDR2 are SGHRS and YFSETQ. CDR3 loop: CASSPDGTNTEAFF. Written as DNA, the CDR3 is TGCGCCAGCTCCCCGGACGGAACGAACACTGAAGCTTTCTTT.

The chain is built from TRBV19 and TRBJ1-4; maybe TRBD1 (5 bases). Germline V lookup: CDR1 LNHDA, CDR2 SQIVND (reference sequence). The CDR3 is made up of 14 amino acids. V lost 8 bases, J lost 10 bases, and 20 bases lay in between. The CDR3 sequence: CASRSGRDVVKLFF. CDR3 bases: TGTGCCAGTCGGAGTGGGCGGGACGTCGTAAAACTGTTTTTT.

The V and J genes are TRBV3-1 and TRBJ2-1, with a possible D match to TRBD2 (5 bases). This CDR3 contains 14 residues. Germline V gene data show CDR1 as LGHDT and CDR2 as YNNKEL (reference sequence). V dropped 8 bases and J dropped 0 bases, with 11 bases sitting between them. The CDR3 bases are TGTGCCAGCCGGACCGGAGGCTCCTACAATGAGCAGTTCTTC. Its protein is CASRTGGSYNEQFF.

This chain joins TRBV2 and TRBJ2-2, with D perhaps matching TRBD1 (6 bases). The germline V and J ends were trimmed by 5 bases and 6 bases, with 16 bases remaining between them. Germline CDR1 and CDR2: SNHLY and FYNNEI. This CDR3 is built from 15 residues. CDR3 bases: TGTGCCAGCAGTCCAACCCAGCGGACAGCCGGGGAGCTGTTTTTT. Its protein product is CASSPTQRTAGELFF.

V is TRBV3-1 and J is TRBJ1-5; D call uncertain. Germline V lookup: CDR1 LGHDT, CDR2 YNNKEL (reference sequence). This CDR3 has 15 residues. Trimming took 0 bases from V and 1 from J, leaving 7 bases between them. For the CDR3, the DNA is TGTGCCAGCAGCCAAGATTCGGCCAGCAATCAGCCCCAGCATTTT. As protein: CASSQDSASNQPQHF.

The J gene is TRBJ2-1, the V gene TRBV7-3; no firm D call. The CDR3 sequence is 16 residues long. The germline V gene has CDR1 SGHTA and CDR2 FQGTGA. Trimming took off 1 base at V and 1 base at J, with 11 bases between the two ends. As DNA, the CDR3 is TGTGCCAGCAGCTTAAATAGCCGCCAATCCTACAATGAGCAGTTCTTC. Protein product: CASSLNSRQSYNEQFF.

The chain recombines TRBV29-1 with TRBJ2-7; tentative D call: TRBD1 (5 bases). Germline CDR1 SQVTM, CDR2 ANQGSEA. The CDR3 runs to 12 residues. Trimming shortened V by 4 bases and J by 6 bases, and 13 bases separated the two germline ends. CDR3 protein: CSVGNRNGEQYV. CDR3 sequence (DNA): TGCAGCGTTGGGAACAGGAATGGCGAGCAGTACGTC.

The CDR3 reads CASSPDTGEYNEQFF. In nucleotides, the CDR3 is TGTGCCAGCAGCCCTGATACCGGAGAGTACAATGAGCAGTTCTTC. The rearrangement uses TRBV3-1 and TRBJ2-1; no clear D gene. Between the trimmed V and J ends, which lost 4 bases and 4 bases, there was a span of 14 bases. CDR1 LGHDT and CDR2 YNNKEL come from the germline V gene (reference sequence). The CDR3 is 15 residues long.

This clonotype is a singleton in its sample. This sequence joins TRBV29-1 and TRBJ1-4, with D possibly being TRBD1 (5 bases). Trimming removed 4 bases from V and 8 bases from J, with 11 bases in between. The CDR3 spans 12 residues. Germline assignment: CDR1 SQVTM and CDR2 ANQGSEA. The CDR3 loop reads CSVGGDGEKLFF. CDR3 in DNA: TGCAGCGTTGGTGGGGACGGAGAAAAACTGTTTTTT.

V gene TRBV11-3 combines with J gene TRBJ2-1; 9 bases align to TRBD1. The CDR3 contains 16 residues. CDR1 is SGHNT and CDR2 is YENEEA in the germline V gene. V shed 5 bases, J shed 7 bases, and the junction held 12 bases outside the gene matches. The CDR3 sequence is CASSPSSGTGKNEQFF. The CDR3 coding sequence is TGTGCCAGCAGCCCTTCCTCCGGGACAGGGAAGAATGAGCAGTTCTTC. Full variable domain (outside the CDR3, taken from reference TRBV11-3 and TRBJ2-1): EAGVVQSPRYKIIEKKQPVAFWCNPISGHNTLYWYLQNLGQGPELLIRYENEEAVDDSQLPKDRFSAERLKGVDSTLKIQPAELGDSAVYLCASSPSSGTGKNEQFFGPGTRLTVL.

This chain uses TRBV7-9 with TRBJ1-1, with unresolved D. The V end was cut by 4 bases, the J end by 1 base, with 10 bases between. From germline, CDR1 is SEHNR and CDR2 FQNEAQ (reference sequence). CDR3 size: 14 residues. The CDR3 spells CASSSALANTEAFF. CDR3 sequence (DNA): TGTGCCAGCAGCTCCGCCCTGGCGAACACTGAAGCTTTCTTT.

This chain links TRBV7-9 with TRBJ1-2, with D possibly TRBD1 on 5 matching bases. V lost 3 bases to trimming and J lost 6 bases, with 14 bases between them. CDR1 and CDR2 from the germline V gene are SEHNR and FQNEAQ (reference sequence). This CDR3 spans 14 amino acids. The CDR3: CASSFPRVLNGYTF. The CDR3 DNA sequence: TGTGCCAGCAGCTTTCCCAGGGTACTAAATGGCTACACCTTC.

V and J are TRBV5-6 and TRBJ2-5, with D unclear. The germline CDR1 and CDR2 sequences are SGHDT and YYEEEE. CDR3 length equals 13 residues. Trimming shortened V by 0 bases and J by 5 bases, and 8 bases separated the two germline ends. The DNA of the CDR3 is TGTGCCAGCAGCTTGGGAGATCGCGAGACCCAGTACTTC. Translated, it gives CASSLGDRETQYF.

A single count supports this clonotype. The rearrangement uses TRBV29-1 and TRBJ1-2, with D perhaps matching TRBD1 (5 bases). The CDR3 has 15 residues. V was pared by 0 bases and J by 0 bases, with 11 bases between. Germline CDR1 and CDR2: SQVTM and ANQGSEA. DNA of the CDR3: TGCAGCGTTGAAGAGGGGGTCGTCTCTAACTATGGCTACACCTTC. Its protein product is CSVEEGVVSNYGYTF. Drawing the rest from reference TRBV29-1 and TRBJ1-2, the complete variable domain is SAVISQKPSRDICQRGTSLTIQCQVDSQVTMMFWYRQQPGQSLTLIATANQGSEATYESGFVIDKFPISRPNLTFSTLTVSNMSPEDSSIYLCSVEEGVVSNYGYTFGSGTRLTVV.

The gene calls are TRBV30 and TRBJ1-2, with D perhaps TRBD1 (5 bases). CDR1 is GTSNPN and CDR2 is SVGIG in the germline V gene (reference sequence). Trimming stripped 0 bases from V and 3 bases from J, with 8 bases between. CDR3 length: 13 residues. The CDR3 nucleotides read TGTGCCTGGAGTGTAGGACACGACTATGGCTACACCTTC. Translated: CAWSVGHDYGYTF.

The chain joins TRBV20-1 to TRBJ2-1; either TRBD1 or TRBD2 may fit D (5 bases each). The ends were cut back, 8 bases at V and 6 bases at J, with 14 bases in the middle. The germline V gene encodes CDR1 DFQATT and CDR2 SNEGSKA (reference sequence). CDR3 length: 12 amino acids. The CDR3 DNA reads TGCAGTCCGCAGGCGAGGGGCAATGAGCAGTTCTTC. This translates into CSPQARGNEQFF.

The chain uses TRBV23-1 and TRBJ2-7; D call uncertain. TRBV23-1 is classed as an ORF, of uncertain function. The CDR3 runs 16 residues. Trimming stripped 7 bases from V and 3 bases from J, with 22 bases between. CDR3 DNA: TGCGCCAGCACCAAACGCGGCAGACGAAACGACTACGAGCAGTACGTC. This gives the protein CASTKRGRRNDYEQYV.

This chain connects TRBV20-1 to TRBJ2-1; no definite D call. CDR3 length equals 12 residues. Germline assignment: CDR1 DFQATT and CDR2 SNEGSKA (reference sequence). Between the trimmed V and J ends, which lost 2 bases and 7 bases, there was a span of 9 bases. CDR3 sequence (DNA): TGCAGTGCTAGACCAAGTATTAATGAGCAGTTCTTC. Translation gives CSARPSINEQFF.

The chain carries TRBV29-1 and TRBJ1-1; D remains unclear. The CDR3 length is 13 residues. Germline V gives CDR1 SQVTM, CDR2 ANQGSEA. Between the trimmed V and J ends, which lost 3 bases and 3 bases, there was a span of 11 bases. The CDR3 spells CSVDGWGYTEAFF. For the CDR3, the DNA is TGCAGCGTTGACGGGTGGGGATACACTGAAGCTTTCTTT.

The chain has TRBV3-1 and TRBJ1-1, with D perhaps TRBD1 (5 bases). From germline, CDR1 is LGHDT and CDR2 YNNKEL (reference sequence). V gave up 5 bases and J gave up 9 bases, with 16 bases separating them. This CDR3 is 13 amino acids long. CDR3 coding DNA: TGTGCCAGCAGCTCCCCCGGGGAGGGGAAAGCTTTCTTT. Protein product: CASSSPGEGKAFF.

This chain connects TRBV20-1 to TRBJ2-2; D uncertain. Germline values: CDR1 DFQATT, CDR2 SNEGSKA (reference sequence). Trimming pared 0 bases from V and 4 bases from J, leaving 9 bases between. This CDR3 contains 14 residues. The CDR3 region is CSARDLGGTGELFF. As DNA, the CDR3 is TGCAGTGCTAGAGATTTGGGTGGCACCGGGGAGCTGTTTTTT.

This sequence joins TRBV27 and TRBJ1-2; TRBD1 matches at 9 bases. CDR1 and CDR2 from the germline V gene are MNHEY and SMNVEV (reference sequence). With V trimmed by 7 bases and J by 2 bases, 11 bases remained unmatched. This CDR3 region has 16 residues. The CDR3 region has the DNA TGTGCCAGCACCACACTCCCGGGACAGGGAAACTATGGCTACACCTTC. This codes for CASTTLPGQGNYGYTF.

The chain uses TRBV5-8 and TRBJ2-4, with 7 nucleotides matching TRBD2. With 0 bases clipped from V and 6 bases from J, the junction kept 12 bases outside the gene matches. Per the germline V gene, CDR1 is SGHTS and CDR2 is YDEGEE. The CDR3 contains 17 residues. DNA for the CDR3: TGTGCCAGCAGCTTGGTCGACAGCGGGATAAGGGGAAACATTCAGTACTTC. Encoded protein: CASSLVDSGIRGNIQYF.